Each of the 6 T cell receptor beta chains below was sequenced from the same sample in a study of T cell responses to AZD1222 COVID-19 vaccine. Some clones are missing from TCRdb's copy, which holds only in-frame ones; the method was immunoSEQ multiplex PCR. Of roughly 72,000 clones listed, about nine tenths are singletons. The sequencing used peripheral blood, collected 28 days after the second dose of the MenACWY control vaccine. These receptors all come from an adult who received the MenACWY meningococcal vaccine as a control.

The J gene is TRBJ1-5, the V gene TRBV12-3 or TRBV12-4; D remains unclear. Trimming shortened V by 6 bases and J by 9 bases, and 12 bases separated the two germline ends. This CDR3 region has 12 residues. CDR3 sequence reads: CASSPAGSPQHF. The CDR3 DNA reads TGTGCCAGCAGCCCGGCGGGGTCGCCCCAGCATTTT.

The chain joins TRBV2 to TRBJ1-6; 7 positions match TRBD1. The CDR3 consists of 16 residues. The trim removed 7 bases at V and 7 bases at J, leaving 13 bases unmatched. Per germline, CDR1 SNHLY and CDR2 FYNNEI. The CDR3 nucleotides read TGTGCCAGCATGCGAGGACAGGCAAATGTGAATTCACCCCTCCACTTT. Amino acids: CASMRGQANVNSPLHF.

This chain connects TRBV30 to TRBJ2-1; no reliable D call. This CDR3 is built from 13 residues. The V end lost 3 bases, the J end lost 3 bases, and 9 bases lay between the germline ends. Germline V gives CDR1 GTSNPN, CDR2 SVGIG (reference sequence). CDR3 loop: CAWRADFYNEQFF. CDR3 sequence (DNA): TGTGCCTGGAGGGCAGACTTCTACAATGAGCAGTTCTTC.

The chain joins TRBV4-2 to TRBJ2-1, with 8 positions matching TRBD2. V shed 4 bases, J shed 5 bases, and the junction held 13 bases outside the gene matches. This CDR3 region has 17 residues. Germline V CDR1 and CDR2: LGHNA, YNFKEQ. The CDR3 DNA is TGTGCCAGCAGCCCTAGAGCGGGCGGGGGGACTCACAATGAGCAGTTCTTC. It is translated as CASSPRAGGGTHNEQFF.

The J gene is TRBJ2-1, the V gene TRBV7-6, with 9 bases identical to TRBD2. CDR3 length equals 16 residues. V was clipped by 5 bases and J by 5 bases; unmatched bases: 10. Germline CDR1 reads SGHVS; CDR2 reads FNYEAQ. DNA of the CDR3: TGTGCCAGCAGCCCTAAGGCGGGGGGGAACCACAATGAGCAGTTCTTC. Protein product: CASSPKAGGNHNEQFF.

This clone was counted between two and nine times. The chain uses TRBV7-9 and TRBJ1-6; 11 positions match TRBD1. This CDR3 spans 16 amino acids. J gave up 10 bases and V 5 bases, and 10 bases lay outside the gene matches. Germline values: CDR1 SEHNR, CDR2 FQNEAQ (reference sequence). CDR3 bases: TGTGCCAGCAGCCTCCTTCGGACAGGGGGCTTATCACCCCTCCACTTT. It codes for CASSLLRTGGLSPLHF.